A single sample gave rise to the 9 T cell receptor beta chains below, sequenced in a study of cytomegalovirus exposure and HLA in healthy donors. This PCR relied on a set of 60 Vbeta primers and 13 Jbeta primers. This table comes from immunoSEQ multiplex PCR, and its TCRdb copy is limited to in-frame clones, with some not included. The sample has approximately 150,000 clones, 65% to 85% seen once. The sequenced sample consisted of PBMCs. The receptors originated from a young woman in good health and CMV-seronegative.

The V call is TRBV6-1, the J call TRBJ2-7, with 13 bases fitting TRBD2. J was trimmed by 5 bases and V by 2 bases; bases with no gene match: 12. Germline CDR1 MNHNS, CDR2 SASEGT. The CDR3 spans 18 residues. The CDR3 bases are TGTGCCAGCAGTGAATACCTGGGACTAGCGGGGACCCTTGACGAGCAGTACTTC. Its protein product is CASSEYLGLAGTLDEQYF.

The chain couples TRBV5-4 to TRBJ2-2, with 10 bases matching TRBD2. The junction had 7 bases not matched to a gene; V was cut back by 5 bases and J by 6 bases. Germline CDR1 SGHNT, CDR2 YYREEE (reference sequence). The CDR3 totals 15 residues. CDR3 DNA: TGTGCCAGCAGTCCCGGGACTAGCGAGGCCGGGGAGCTGTTTTTT. It encodes CASSPGTSEAGELFF.

The chain employs TRBV5-1 and TRBJ2-2; TRBD2 aligns across 11 bases. Germline CDR1 and CDR2: SGHRS and YFSETQ. Trimming at V came to 4 bases and at J to 3 bases, leaving 5 bases not matched to a gene. The CDR3 sequence is 16 residues long. Here the CDR3 reads CASSLLAGVDTGELFF. The CDR3 bases are TGCGCCAGCAGCCTACTAGCGGGAGTCGACACCGGGGAGCTGTTTTTT. Full variable domain (missing parts from reference TRBV5-1 and TRBJ2-2): KAGVTQTPRYLIKTRGQQVTLSCSPISGHRSVSWYQQTPGQGLQFLFEYFSETQRNKGNFPGRFSGRQFSNSRSEMNVSTLELGDSALYLCASSLLAGVDTGELFFGEGSRLTVL.

This chain uses TRBV20-1 with TRBJ1-1; no reliable D call. The CDR3 has 11 residues. Germline V gene lookup returns CDR1 DFQATT and CDR2 SNEGSKA (reference sequence). The germline V and J ends were trimmed by 6 bases and 3 bases, with 8 bases remaining between them. CDR3 sequence reads: CSARSDTEAFF. CDR3 bases: TGCAGTGCCCGCTCAGACACTGAAGCTTTCTTT.

The J gene is TRBJ1-1, the V gene TRBV10-3; 11 nucleotides match TRBD1. CDR3 length equals 13 residues. The germline V gene encodes CDR1 ENHRY and CDR2 SYGVKD. The V and J ends lost 7 bases and 7 bases, in that order; junction bases with no gene match: 5. CDR3 coding DNA: TGTGCCATCATGGACAGGGGGCAGGGTGAAGCTTTCTTT. Residues: CAIMDRGQGEAFF.

The chain couples TRBV6-1 to TRBJ1-5, with D tentatively TRBD1 (5 bases). CDR3 size: 15 residues. The V gene lost 5 bases and the J gene lost 5 bases, with 16 bases spanning the gap. CDR1 and CDR2 from the germline V gene are MNHNS and SASEGT. CDR3 loop: CASSPQSQGDQPQHF. The CDR3 nucleotides read TGTGCCAGCAGTCCCCAGTCGCAGGGCGATCAGCCCCAGCATTTT.

The CDR3 coding sequence is TGTGCCTCAAGGGGAAACGCTAACTATGGCTACACCTTC. Its protein is CASRGNANYGYTF. The chain couples TRBV25-1 to TRBJ1-2; tentatively, D is TRBD1 (5 bases). The germline V gene encodes CDR1 MGHDK and CDR2 SYGVNS. Trimming removed 11 bases at V and 0 bases at J, with 13 bases between. The CDR3 consists of 13 residues.

This sequence joins TRBV4-1 and TRBJ1-5, with D tentatively TRBD1 (5 bases). Looked up from germline, CDR1 is MGHRA and CDR2 is YSYEKL. V lost 2 bases and J lost 5, with 28 bases in between. The CDR3 runs to 20 residues. The CDR3 nucleotides are TGCGCCAGCAGCCAAAGTCCCGTCGGTCGTAACTGGGGGGGTTATCAGCCCCAGCATTTT. This sequence encodes CASSQSPVGRNWGGYQPQHF.

The genes are TRBV30 and TRBJ2-3; 9 nucleotides match TRBD1. With V trimmed by 3 bases and J by 4 bases, 11 bases remained unmatched. Per the germline V gene, CDR1 is GTSNPN and CDR2 is SVGIG (reference sequence). The CDR3 length is 16 residues. The CDR3: CAWRGYEDRGPDTQYF. For the CDR3, the DNA is TGTGCCTGGAGGGGGTATGAGGACAGGGGTCCAGATACGCAGTATTTT.